Listed here are 9 T cell receptor beta chains from one sample, sequenced in a study of beta chain features in type 1 diabetes. The whole isolated RNA underwent reverse transcription, so sequencing captured expressed TCRB transcripts. The method was immunoSEQ multiplex PCR; TCRdb's version includes in-frame clones alone and lacks a portion of them. The sample includes under 300,000 clones, 14% of them seen just once. Study-wide points: Significant though moderate, a shortening of TCRB CDR3s appeared in all four CD4+ subsets of Type 1 diabetes patients.

Their recognized antigens are unknown. Specimen: naive CD4+ T cells from blood. These receptors were obtained from a man between 25 and 39 years old with type 1 diabetes.

In DNA form, the CDR3 reads TGTGCCAGCAGTTCATATGACAGGTTCTCCTACGAGCAGTACTTC. This codes for CASSSYDRFSYEQYF. The V and J genes are TRBV27 and TRBJ2-7; TRBD1 is a possible D gene (6 bases). Trimming shortened V by 4 bases and J by 0 bases, and 13 bases separated the two germline ends. This CDR3 has 15 amino acids. Germline values: CDR1 MNHEY, CDR2 SMNVEV (reference sequence).

In this sample, this clone turned up a few times. V is TRBV7-9 and J is TRBJ2-1; 9 positions match TRBD2. V dropped 3 bases and J dropped 8; count of bases not matched to a gene: 2. The CDR3 is made up of 13 amino acids. Germline V lookup: CDR1 SEHNR, CDR2 FQNEAQ (reference sequence). CDR3 sequence reads: CASSFSGSDEQFF. The CDR3 DNA sequence: TGTGCCAGCAGCTTTAGCGGGAGCGATGAGCAGTTCTTC.

A few counts support this clone. The chain joins TRBV2 to TRBJ2-1; weak D call: TRBD2 (6 bases). Deletions cut 9 bases from V and 2 bases from J, with 14 bases between. The germline V gene encodes CDR1 SNHLY and CDR2 FYNNEI. This CDR3 comprises 14 residues. In DNA form, the CDR3 reads TGTGCCAGGTCCGGGACTTCTACCTACAATGAGCAGTTCTTC. Its translation is CARSGTSTYNEQFF.

A few counts support this clone. This chain links TRBV5-6 with TRBJ2-5; D might be TRBD2 (6 bases). Trimming pared 2 bases from V and 2 bases from J, leaving 10 bases between. Germline V gives CDR1 SGHDT, CDR2 YYEEEE. The CDR3 runs 14 residues. CDR3 nucleotide sequence: TGTGCCAGCAGCTTTTCGGGACTGCAAGAGACCCAGTACTTC. Amino acids: CASSFSGLQETQYF.

The chain combines TRBV11-2 with TRBJ2-3; 10 bases are a match to TRBD2. The CDR3 totals 18 residues. V trimming: 5 bases; J trimming: 1 base; junction bases outside the gene matches: 12. CDR1 is SGHAT and CDR2 is FQNNGV in the germline V gene. The CDR3 nucleotides read TGTGCCAGCAGCCCCGCCCAGCGGGGGGGCTGGGGCACAGATACGCAGTATTTT. This translates into CASSPAQRGGWGTDTQYF.

The chain links TRBV7-9 to TRBJ1-2; no reliable D call. V lost 5 bases, J lost 8 bases, and 9 bases lay in between. The CDR3 extends over 11 amino acids. Germline loops: CDR1 SEHNR, CDR2 FQNEAQ (reference sequence). CDR3 DNA sequence: TGTGCCAGCAGCGTGACGGGGGGCTACACCTTC. It specifies CASSVTGGYTF.

Worth noting for this clone: One end of the junction is discordant with germline, which a read error may explain. This chain links TRBV6-5 with TRBJ2-7; 9 nucleotides match TRBD2. The CDR3 has 11 amino acids. Per germline, CDR1 MNHEY and CDR2 SVGAGI. The CDR3 loop reads CASSYLGLAIF. The CDR3 DNA reads TGTGCCAGCAGTTACCTGGGACTAGCCATCTTC.

This chain links TRBV9 with TRBJ2-5; 9 bases fit TRBD2. The CDR3 is 16 amino acids. In germline, CDR1 is SGDLS, CDR2 YYNGEE. V trimming: 2 bases; J trimming: 1 base; junction bases outside the gene matches: 6. The CDR3 is CASSVAGGPLQETQYF. The CDR3 nucleotides are TGTGCCAGCAGCGTCGCGGGGGGGCCCCTCCAAGAGACCCAGTACTTC.

J is TRBJ1-1 and V is TRBV30, with TRBD1 matching over 10 bases. V trimming: 0 bases; J trimming: 3 bases; junction bases outside the gene matches: 4. The CDR3 sequence is 15 residues long. The germline CDR1 and CDR2 sequences are GTSNPN and SVGIG (reference sequence). The CDR3 bases are TGTGCCTGGAGTGTTCGGGGACAGGGGCACACTGAAGCTTTCTTT. This codes for CAWSVRGQGHTEAFF.